Described below is a single TCR beta chain sequence and its context. Antigen unknown. Quantitative 5'-RACE with molecular barcodes generated TCR beta libraries. TCRdb re-called the 5' RACE reads with MiXCR, one entry per CDR3 protein. This sample has 210,000 or so distinct CDR3 sequences, with 7.5% to 9.5% found just once. The data stem from a study of CD8 T cells in ankylosing spondylitis. Study conclusions and caveats: CD8+ cells made up the disease-linked clones, which were relatively rare in peripheral blood. There were earlier reports of some motif variants in reactive arthritis synovial fluid and blood.

Sequenced sample: blood, either unsorted or a sorted T cell fraction (not recorded which). The source is a female donor with ankylosing spondylitis or in good health (not recorded which).

CDR3 residues: CASSFEREFSYNEQFF. The CDR3 DNA follows: TGTGCCAGCAGCTTTGAACGGGAATTCTCCTACAATGAGCAGTTCTTC. The chain combines TRBV7-6 with TRBJ2-1; a weak D match, TRBD2 (5 bases). The V gene's germline CDR1 is SGHVS and CDR2 FNYEAQ. Trimming removed 3 bases at V and 0 bases at J, with 12 bases between. The CDR3 is 16 amino acids.